These 22 T cell receptor beta chains were all obtained from the same sample, sequenced in a study of blood T cell repertoires in COVID-19. Clones were read by immunoSEQ multiplex PCR, and TCRdb kept only the in-frame ones, dropping some. In the table there are more than 75,000 clones, roughly 82% of which are singletons. The material sequenced was peripheral blood. These receptor sequences come from a human donor in a cohort sampled during active COVID-19.

Only one count was recorded for this clone. This rearrangement joins TRBV5-1 to TRBJ2-3; 11 bases line up with TRBD2. Germline V gene lookup returns CDR1 SGHRS and CDR2 YFSETQ. The CDR3 has 14 residues. V lost 3 bases to trimming and J lost 5 bases; unmatched junction nucleotides: 2. CDR3 in DNA: TGCGCCAGCAGCTCTAGCGGGGGGATAGATACGCAGTATTTT. Translation gives CASSSSGGIDTQYF.

The chain joins TRBV28 to TRBJ1-2; possible D gene TRBD1, 6 bases. Per the germline V gene, CDR1 is MDHEN and CDR2 is SYDVKM. Between the trimmed V and J ends, which lost 5 bases and 1 base, there was a span of 14 bases. There are 15 residues in the CDR3. The CDR3 reads CASSTPGQRNYGYTF. DNA for the CDR3: TGTGCCAGCAGTACCCCGGGACAACGTAACTATGGCTACACCTTC.

The CDR3 DNA sequence: TGTGCCAGCAGTCCCACGGGCGGGACTAGCGGGAACTACGAGCAGTACTTC. Protein sequence: CASSPTGGTSGNYEQYF. The V gene is TRBV27, the J gene TRBJ2-7, with 13 bases matching TRBD2. The CDR3 runs to 17 residues. V lost 5 bases to trimming and J lost 3 bases; unmatched junction nucleotides: 10. CDR1 MNHEY and CDR2 SMNVEV come from the germline V gene (reference sequence).

The V gene is TRBV12-1, the J gene TRBJ1-5. TRBV12-1 is a known pseudogene. The CDR3 runs 16 residues. CDR3 DNA sequence: TGTGCCAGCAGCCCTCTGGGGCCCCTAGCGGTACAGCCCCAGCATTTT. Its translation is CASSPLGPLAVQPQHF.

This clone was detected once. This chain links TRBV19 with TRBJ1-2; D not resolved. The CDR3 loop spans 14 amino acids. V lost 4 bases, J lost 8 bases, and 17 bases lay in between. Germline assignment: CDR1 LNHDA and CDR2 SQIVND (reference sequence). As DNA, the CDR3 is TGTGCCAGTAGTAGGGAGCCTACGGTCATAGGCTACACCTTC. It yields the protein CASSREPTVIGYTF.

This chain joins TRBV5-1 and TRBJ2-3; 8 bases map to TRBD2. CDR3 length: 16 amino acids. Germline V gives CDR1 SGHRS, CDR2 YFSETQ. J lost 3 bases, V lost 3 bases, and 9 bases had no gene match. In nucleotides, the CDR3 is TGCGCCAGCAGCTCCCGCTCGGGACTAGGGACAGATACGCAGTATTTT. Protein: CASSSRSGLGTDTQYF.

The chain uses TRBV19 and TRBJ2-2; 10 nucleotides match TRBD1. The germline V gene has CDR1 LNHDA and CDR2 SQIVND (reference sequence). V shed 11 bases, J shed 4 bases, and the junction held 1 base outside the gene matches. CDR3 length: 12 residues. CDR3 protein: CAGQGGTGELFF. CDR3 nucleotides: TGTGCCGGACAGGGGGGCACCGGGGAGCTGTTTTTT.

The chain carries TRBV5-6 and TRBJ2-4; 7 bases are a match to TRBD2. This CDR3 spans 12 amino acids. V trimming: 4 bases; J trimming: 9 bases; junction bases outside the gene matches: 4. Germline V gene lookup returns CDR1 SGHDT and CDR2 YYEEEE. The CDR3 DNA reads TGTGCCAGCAGCCGTCCGGGGGGCATTCAGTACTTC. Protein sequence: CASSRPGGIQYF.

Here the CDR3 DNA reads TGTGCCAGCAGCCCGTGGCGCCAGCGGGCGTCCTACGAGCAGTACTTC. Encoded protein: CASSPWRQRASYEQYF. The V and J genes are TRBV11-2 and TRBJ2-7; D perhaps matches TRBD2 (6 bases). Germline V gene lookup returns CDR1 SGHAT and CDR2 FQNNGV. This CDR3 contains 16 residues. Trimming pared 5 bases from V and 1 base from J, leaving 18 bases between.

The chain recombines TRBV3-1 (or the pseudogene TRBV3-2) with TRBJ1-1; 8 nucleotides line up with TRBD1. The V and J ends lost 0 bases and 5 bases, in that order; junction bases with no gene match: 5. Germline V gene lookup returns CDR1 LGHDT and CDR2 YNNKEL (reference sequence). The CDR3 consists of 15 residues. CDR3 coding DNA: TGTGCCAGCAGCCAAGATCTAAGACAGGGGACTGAAGCTTTCTTT. Amino acid sequence: CASSQDLRQGTEAFF.

The chain recombines TRBV3-1 (or the pseudogene TRBV3-2) with TRBJ2-3, with 9 bases fitting TRBD2. This CDR3 contains 14 residues. The J segment lost 10 bases and the V segment lost 3 bases, leaving 8 bases of the junction unmatched. CDR1 is LGHDT, CDR2 YNNKEL, per germline (reference sequence). As DNA, the CDR3 is TGTGCCAGCAGCCAGACCGGGACTAGCCGTTCGCAGTATTTT. It yields the protein CASSQTGTSRSQYF.

The chain recombines TRBV6-5 with TRBJ1-5, with TRBD1 matching over 8 bases. Trimming removed 8 bases from V and 7 bases from J; junction bases left unmatched: 4. Looked up from germline, CDR1 is MNHEY and CDR2 is SVGAGI. This CDR3 is 12 amino acids long. The CDR3 DNA reads TGTGCCAGCGGACAGGGCTCCCAGCCCCAGCATTTT. This gives the protein CASGQGSQPQHF.

V gene TRBV3-1 (or the pseudogene TRBV3-2) combines with J gene TRBJ2-3, with TRBD2 matching over 10 bases. CDR3 length equals 15 residues. The germline gives CDR1 LGHDT, CDR2 YNNKEL (reference sequence). V gave up 5 bases and J gave up 1 base; unmatched junction bases: 3. CDR3: CASSLLAGRTDTQYF. The CDR3, as DNA: TGTGCCAGCAGCTTACTAGCGGGACGCACAGATACGCAGTATTTT.

V gene TRBV27 combines with J gene TRBJ1-2; 8 bases match TRBD1. Per the germline V gene, CDR1 is MNHEY and CDR2 is SMNVEV (reference sequence). Trimming removed 0 bases from V and 4 bases from J; junction bases left unmatched: 4. CDR3 size: 15 residues. This chain's CDR3 is CASSLSRTGIYGYTF. The CDR3 DNA reads as TGTGCCAGCAGTTTATCGAGGACAGGGATCTATGGCTACACCTTC.

V and J are TRBV7-2 and TRBJ2-5, with 7 bases matching TRBD1. This CDR3 region has 13 residues. V gave up 4 bases and J gave up 3 bases; unmatched junction bases: 2. Germline CDR1 reads SGHTA; CDR2 reads FQGNSA. In nucleotides, the CDR3 is TGTGCCAGCAGCTCACAGGGGAAAGAGACCCAGTACTTC. Translating it yields CASSSQGKETQYF. Full variable domain (remainder filled in from reference TRBV7-2 and TRBJ2-5): GAGVSQSPSNKVTEKGKDVELRCDPISGHTALYWYRQSLGQGLEFLIYFQGNSAPDKSGLPSDRFSAERTGGSVSTLTIQRTQQEDSAVYLCASSSQGKETQYFGPGTRLLVL.

The chain combines TRBV9 with TRBJ1-1; 7 nucleotides match TRBD1. Germline loops: CDR1 SGDLS, CDR2 YYNGEE. With V trimmed by 3 bases and J by 1 base, 3 bases remained unmatched. CDR3 length: 14 residues. CDR3 residues: CASSATGENTEAFF. CDR3 nucleotide sequence: TGTGCCAGCAGCGCAACAGGGGAGAACACTGAAGCTTTCTTT.

The rearrangement links TRBV18 to TRBJ2-6, with D uncertain. CDR1 is KGHSH, CDR2 LQKENI, per germline. The V end was cut by 4 bases, the J end by 0 bases, with 10 bases between. The CDR3 is 16 amino acids. CDR3 sequence reads: CASSQPAGSGANVLTF. CDR3 DNA: TGTGCCAGCTCACAACCCGCCGGCTCTGGGGCCAACGTCCTGACTTTC.

J is TRBJ1-1 and V is TRBV12-3 or TRBV12-4; possibly TRBD1 for D (6 bases). The CDR3 covers 12 residues. V lost 6 bases and J lost 10, with 15 bases in between. The DNA of the CDR3 is TGTGCCAGCAGAGGACAGCCCCCTCGAGCTTTCTTT. It is translated as CASRGQPPRAFF.

This chain uses TRBV7-2 with TRBJ1-4; D unclear. CDR3 size: 15 residues. Germline assignment: CDR1 SGHTA and CDR2 FQGNSA. V was cut by 7 bases and J by 5 bases, with 17 bases left in between. This chain's CDR3 is CASKRSGSRNEKLFF. The CDR3 coding sequence is TGTGCCAGCAAGAGGTCGGGGAGCAGGAATGAAAAACTGTTTTTT. The full variable domain, completed using reference TRBV7-2 and TRBJ1-4, is GAGVSQSPSNKVTEKGKDVELRCDPISGHTALYWYRQSLGQGLEFLIYFQGNSAPDKSGLPSDRFSAERTGGSVSTLTIQRTQQEDSAVYLCASKRSGSRNEKLFFGSGTQLSVL.

This chain links TRBV21-1 with TRBJ2-7; the table's D call of TRBD1 was not tested on the DNA. TRBV21-1 is termed a pseudogene. The CDR3 runs 14 residues. CDR3 coding DNA: TGTGCCAGCGAACCGGGACAGGGGGCTTATGAGCAGTACTTC. This translates into CASEPGQGAYEQYF.

V gene TRBV5-4 combines with J gene TRBJ2-5; 14 nucleotides line up with TRBD2. Germline values: CDR1 SGHNT, CDR2 YYREEE (reference sequence). Trimming took 3 bases from V and 4 from J; bases not matched to a gene: 5. The CDR3 spans 16 residues. The CDR3 DNA follows: TGTGCCAGCAGCTCGGGACTAGCGGGAGTTAGAGAGACCCAGTACTTC. Translated: CASSSGLAGVRETQYF.

Only a few counts were recorded for this clone. The chain joins TRBV10-3 to TRBJ1-5; D gene ambiguous. The ends were cut back, 3 bases at V and 4 bases at J, with 13 bases in the middle. The germline V gene encodes CDR1 ENHRY and CDR2 SYGVKD. This CDR3 contains 15 residues. For the CDR3, the DNA is TGTGCCATCAGTGACGGTCAGGCCGGTAATCAGCCCCAGCATTTT. As protein: CAISDGQAGNQPQHF.